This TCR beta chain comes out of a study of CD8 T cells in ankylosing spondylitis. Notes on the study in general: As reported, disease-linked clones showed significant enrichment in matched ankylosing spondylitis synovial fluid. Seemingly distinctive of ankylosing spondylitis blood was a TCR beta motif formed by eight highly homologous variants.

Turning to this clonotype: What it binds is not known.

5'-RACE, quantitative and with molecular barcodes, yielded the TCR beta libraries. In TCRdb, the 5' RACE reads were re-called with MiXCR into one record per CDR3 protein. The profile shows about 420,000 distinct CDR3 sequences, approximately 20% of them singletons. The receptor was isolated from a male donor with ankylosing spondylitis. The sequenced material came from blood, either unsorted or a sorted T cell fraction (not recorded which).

In DNA form, the CDR3 reads TGTGCCAGCAGTTTAGGGGCGGGCGCTCGGGCAAATGATATCGCGCAGTTCTTC. Its translation: CASSLGAGARANDIAQFF. The genes are TRBV12-3 or TRBV12-4 and TRBJ2-1; TRBD2 might be the D (5 bases). V lost 1 base and J 12 bases, leaving 28 bases between the germline ends. The CDR3 contains 18 residues.